Following are 30 T cell receptor beta chains from one sample sequenced in a study of cytomegalovirus exposure and HLA in healthy donors. Profiled with immunoSEQ multiplex PCR; TCRdb holds only in-frame clones, not every one. The table includes 330,000 or so clones, approximately 90% detected once. Input material: PBMCs. The origin of the receptors is a young woman in good health and CMV-seronegative.

The rearrangement joins TRBV18 to TRBJ2-1, with D unresolved. CDR3 length: 14 residues. The V end lost 5 bases, the J end lost 2 bases, and 10 bases lay between the germline ends. Germline V gene sequence: CDR1 KGHSH, CDR2 LQKENI. CDR3: CASSSPTTYNEQFF. CDR3 nucleotides: TGTGCCAGCTCAAGCCCCACCACCTACAATGAGCAGTTCTTC.

V and J are TRBV7-2 and TRBJ1-5; no definite D call. Trimming removed 5 bases at V and 2 bases at J, with 13 bases between. This CDR3 is built from 15 residues. Germline V gives CDR1 SGHTA, CDR2 FQGNSA. CDR3 sequence reads: CASSTMSMGNQPQHF. Here the CDR3 DNA reads TGTGCCAGCAGCACGATGAGTATGGGCAATCAGCCCCAGCATTTT.

The CDR3 DNA reads TGTGCCAGTAGTAGCTCTTCACAGGGAAACGAGCAGTACTTC. This encodes CASSSSSQGNEQYF. The chain couples TRBV19 to TRBJ2-7; tentative D call: TRBD1 (6 bases). Trimming stripped 4 bases from V and 5 bases from J, with 15 bases between. Germline CDR1 and CDR2: LNHDA and SQIVND (reference sequence). The CDR3 totals 14 residues.

V and J are TRBV7-3 and TRBJ2-6; a possible D gene is TRBD2 (6 bases). Trimming left V 2 bases short and J 7 bases short, with 9 bases between. The CDR3 length is 14 residues. Germline loops: CDR1 SGHTA, CDR2 FQGTGA. As DNA, the CDR3 is TGTGCCAGCAGCTTAGGCGGGGTAGCCAACGTCCTGACTTTC. This encodes CASSLGGVANVLTF.

V and J are TRBV7-2 and TRBJ2-7, with 11 nucleotides matching TRBD1. Germline V gene lookup returns CDR1 SGHTA and CDR2 FQGNSA. V was clipped by 3 bases and J by 4 bases; unmatched bases: 8. CDR3 length: 16 amino acids. The CDR3 coding sequence is TGTGCCAGCAGCTTGGAGGACAGGGGGCGCTTTTACGAGCAGTACTTC. Encoded protein: CASSLEDRGRFYEQYF.

V and J are TRBV21-1 and TRBJ1-5; the table names TRBD1, a call not compared with the DNA. TRBV21-1 is reported as a pseudogene. The CDR3 spans 18 residues. CDR3 region: CASSQNHRTWGLGQPQHF. The CDR3 region has the DNA TGTGCCAGCAGCCAAAACCACAGAACGTGGGGCCTGGGACAGCCCCAGCATTTT.

The rearrangement links TRBV5-6 to TRBJ2-2; tentative D call: TRBD2 (6 bases). The germline CDR1 and CDR2 sequences are SGHDT and YYEEEE. CDR3 length: 15 residues. The germline V and J ends were trimmed by 4 bases and 6 bases, with 16 bases remaining between them. The CDR3 loop reads CASSTRTNAAGELFF. The CDR3 nucleotides are TGTGCCAGCAGCACCAGGACTAACGCCGCCGGGGAGCTGTTTTTT.

The V and J genes are TRBV6-1 and TRBJ1-5, with D maybe TRBD1 (6 bases). Germline CDR1 MNHNS, CDR2 SASEGT. Trimming took off 6 bases at V and 1 base at J, with 10 bases between the two ends. This CDR3 has 14 amino acids. CDR3 DNA sequence: TGTGCCAGCAGACAGGGCATAAGCAATCAGCCCCAGCATTTT. Protein product: CASRQGISNQPQHF.

The V call is TRBV28, the J call TRBJ2-7, with 11 nucleotides matching TRBD1. With 3 bases clipped from V and 12 bases from J, the junction kept 13 bases outside the gene matches. The germline gives CDR1 MDHEN, CDR2 SYDVKM. The CDR3 loop spans 15 amino acids. The CDR3 loop is CASSLGGQGASLLYF. The CDR3 nucleotides read TGTGCCAGCAGTTTGGGTGGACAGGGGGCCTCCTTGCTGTACTTC.

This clone was found once. This chain uses TRBV7-2 with TRBJ2-3, with TRBD2 matching 7 bases. This CDR3 comprises 17 residues. In germline, CDR1 is SGHTA, CDR2 FQGNSA. Unmatched junction bases numbered 8, after V lost 1 base and J lost 1 base. DNA of the CDR3: TGTGCCAGCAGCTTAGAGGGGTTAGCGGGTGGCACAGATACGCAGTATTTT. Its translation is CASSLEGLAGGTDTQYF.

A remark on this clone: The same CDR3 can be traced to other DNA sequences in this sample. J is TRBJ2-3 and V is TRBV4-3; TRBD2 matches 9 bases. The CDR3 extends over 14 amino acids. V gave up 4 bases and J gave up 6 bases; unmatched junction bases: 5. The germline CDR1 and CDR2 sequences are LGHNA and YSLEER. CDR3 nucleotide sequence: TGCGCCAGCAGCCCCTGGACTAGCGCGGATACGCAGTATTTT. This sequence encodes CASSPWTSADTQYF.

The chain recombines TRBV7-3 with TRBJ2-5, with TRBD2 matching 8 bases. V was pared by 5 bases and J by 2 bases, with 4 bases of the junction left unmatched. This CDR3 has 14 amino acids. Germline V gene sequence: CDR1 SGHTA, CDR2 FQGTGA. CDR3 sequence reads: CASSRAGAQETQYF. The CDR3 nucleotides are TGTGCCAGCAGCCGAGCGGGGGCGCAAGAGACCCAGTACTTC. Full variable domain (rest looked up from reference TRBV7-3 and TRBJ2-5): GAGVSQTPSNKVTEKGKYVELRCDPISGHTALYWYRQSLGQGPEFLIYFQGTGAADDSGLPNDRFFAVRPEGSVSTLKIQRTERGDSAVYLCASSRAGAQETQYFGPGTRLLVL.

The CDR3 loop reads CASSKSVQNTEAFF. The DNA of the CDR3 is TGTGCCAGCAGTAAAAGCGTCCAAAACACTGAAGCTTTCTTT. This chain joins TRBV6-1 and TRBJ1-1, with no clear D. Germline V gives CDR1 MNHNS, CDR2 SASEGT. The CDR3 runs to 14 residues. The V gene lost 5 bases and the J gene lost 2 bases, with 12 bases spanning the gap.

In DNA, the CDR3 is TGTGCCAGCCGGAGGGTAGCGGGAGGAGGACTCTACGAGCAGTACTTC. Its translation is CASRRVAGGGLYEQYF. This chain uses TRBV7-8 with TRBJ2-7; 10 nucleotides align to TRBD2. Germline CDR1 is SGHVS and CDR2 is FQNEAQ. The CDR3 spans 16 residues. J lost 3 bases, V lost 8 bases, and 13 bases had no gene match.

The chain recombines TRBV28 with TRBJ2-1; TRBD2 matches at 12 bases. This CDR3 comprises 16 residues. Trimming took 7 bases from V and 6 from J; bases not matched to a gene: 10. Germline V gene data show CDR1 as MDHEN and CDR2 as SYDVKM. The chain's CDR3 is CASTSTSGRTGNEQFF. For the CDR3, the DNA is TGTGCCAGCACGTCGACTAGCGGGAGAACAGGCAATGAGCAGTTCTTC.

The CDR3 is CASSAYQETQYF. CDR3 sequence (DNA): TGTGCCAGCAGCGCGTACCAAGAGACCCAGTACTTC. V and J are TRBV7-2 and TRBJ2-5; D gene uncertain. V lost 5 bases and J lost 0, with 4 bases in between. This CDR3 contains 12 residues. Germline-derived CDR1 and CDR2 are SGHTA and FQGNSA.

This rearrangement joins TRBV7-9 to TRBJ1-1, with D unresolved. Trimming cost V 5 bases and J 0 bases, with 13 bases left between them. Per germline, CDR1 SEHNR and CDR2 FQNEAQ (reference sequence). The CDR3 extends over 15 amino acids. CDR3 sequence (DNA): TGTGCCAGCAGCGTACCGGGGTACATGAACACTGAAGCTTTCTTT. This translates into CASSVPGYMNTEAFF.

The gene calls are TRBV7-2 and TRBJ2-5; the match to TRBD2 covers 12 bases. The germline V gene has CDR1 SGHTA and CDR2 FQGNSA. Trimming took 1 base from V and 4 from J; bases not matched to a gene: 7. The CDR3 totals 17 residues. The CDR3 nucleotides read TGTGCCAGCAGCTTAGTTGCTAGCGGGAGGGCCGGAGAGACCCAGTACTTC. It translates to CASSLVASGRAGETQYF. Supplemented by reference TRBV7-2 and TRBJ2-5, the full variable domain reads GAGVSQSPSNKVTEKGKDVELRCDPISGHTALYWYRQSLGQGLEFLIYFQGNSAPDKSGLPSDRFSAERTGGSVSTLTIQRTQQEDSAVYLCASSLVASGRAGETQYFGPGTRLLVL.

The V and J genes are TRBV29-1 and TRBJ2-3, with 10 bases matching TRBD1. Trimming at V came to 8 bases and at J to 4 bases, leaving 6 bases not matched to a gene. Germline CDR1 and CDR2: SQVTM and ANQGSEA. CDR3 length equals 13 residues. CDR3 DNA sequence: TGCAGCTCCCGGGACAGGGGTGCAGATACGCAGTATTTT. This translates into CSSRDRGADTQYF.

The genes are TRBV27 and TRBJ2-6; tentatively, D is TRBD1 (6 bases). Germline lookup yields CDR1 MNHEY and CDR2 SMNVEV (reference sequence). V lost 0 bases to trimming and J lost 2 bases, with 8 bases between them. The CDR3 runs to 16 residues. CDR3 DNA: TGTGCCAGCAGTTTATCGGGGGCGACTGGGGCCAACGTCCTGACTTTC. Amino acid sequence: CASSLSGATGANVLTF.

The rearrangement uses TRBV5-1 and TRBJ2-7, with 13 bases that match TRBD2. Germline CDR1 SGHRS, CDR2 YFSETQ. This CDR3 has 15 residues. V was pared by 4 bases and J by 5 bases, with 6 bases of the junction left unmatched. CDR3 in amino acids: CASSPGTSGIHEQYF. CDR3 nucleotides: TGCGCCAGCAGCCCCGGGACTAGCGGGATCCACGAGCAGTACTTC.

The chain joins TRBV9 to TRBJ2-5; 9 bases map to TRBD2. The CDR3 sequence is 15 residues long. The J segment lost 1 base and the V segment lost 4 bases, leaving 5 bases of the junction unmatched. Germline CDR1 is SGDLS and CDR2 is YYNGEE. The CDR3 DNA follows: TGTGCCAGCAGCCCATTAGCGGGAGCCCAAGAGACCCAGTACTTC. It specifies CASSPLAGAQETQYF.

The V call is TRBV5-1, the J call TRBJ1-4; 9 bases align to TRBD1. J gave up 7 bases and V 2 bases, and 6 bases lay outside the gene matches. CDR1 is SGHRS and CDR2 is YFSETQ in the germline V gene. The CDR3 has 15 residues. The CDR3 reads CASSFNDRGGEKLFF. The CDR3 region has the DNA TGCGCCAGCAGCTTCAACGACAGGGGGGGTGAAAAACTGTTTTTT.

This chain's CDR3 is CASQRLGSANEQYF. The DNA of the CDR3 is TGTGCCAGTCAAAGACTGGGGAGTGCAAACGAGCAGTACTTC. V usage is TRBV19 and J usage is TRBJ2-7, with a possible D match to TRBD2 (5 bases). This CDR3 has 14 residues. V was clipped by 8 bases and J by 5 bases, with 19 bases between them. Germline V gives CDR1 LNHDA, CDR2 SQIVND (reference sequence).

The chain recombines TRBV4-1 with TRBJ2-7; tentative D call: TRBD1 (6 bases). This CDR3 is built from 15 residues. V was cut by 3 bases and J by 6 bases, with 18 bases left in between. Germline V lookup: CDR1 MGHRA, CDR2 YSYEKL. CDR3: CASSQVAWEQGEQYF. The CDR3 DNA reads TGCGCCAGCAGCCAGGTAGCCTGGGAACAGGGCGAGCAGTACTTC.

The chain combines TRBV9 with TRBJ2-1; the D gene is possibly TRBD2 (6 bases). V lost 4 bases and J 8 bases, leaving 22 bases between the germline ends. Germline CDR1 SGDLS, CDR2 YYNGEE. The CDR3 length is 16 residues. The CDR3 here is CASSPPPGVGQDEQFF. In nucleotides, the CDR3 is TGTGCCAGCAGCCCCCCACCGGGGGTGGGTCAGGATGAGCAGTTCTTC.

The gene calls are TRBV6-5 and TRBJ2-5, with a possible D match to TRBD1 (6 bases). There are 14 residues in the CDR3. Germline CDR1 and CDR2: MNHEY and SVGAGI. Trimming cost V 6 bases and J 1 base, with 12 bases left between them. In nucleotides, the CDR3 is TGTGCCAGCAGCTCGGGACAAGCCCAAGAGACCCAGTACTTC. This gives the protein CASSSGQAQETQYF.

This sequence joins TRBV27 and TRBJ2-1; 11 bases line up with TRBD2. CDR3 length: 17 residues. Losses at the gene ends were 5 bases for V and 0 bases for J; bases not matched to a gene: 6. The germline V gene has CDR1 MNHEY and CDR2 SMNVEV (reference sequence). This CDR3 is CASSQAGTSGSYNEQFF. The CDR3 DNA sequence: TGTGCCAGCAGTCAAGCCGGGACTAGCGGCTCCTACAATGAGCAGTTCTTC.

The chain recombines TRBV27 with TRBJ2-7; the D gene is possibly TRBD1 (6 bases). The CDR3 has 13 residues. V was clipped by 3 bases and J by 2 bases, with 8 bases between them. In germline, CDR1 is MNHEY, CDR2 SMNVEV (reference sequence). CDR3 region: CASSFSGAYEQYF. CDR3 sequence (DNA): TGTGCCAGCAGTTTTTCAGGGGCCTACGAGCAGTACTTC.

The V call is TRBV5-4, the J call TRBJ2-3, with 11 bases lining up with TRBD2. CDR1 is SGHNT and CDR2 is YYREEE in the germline V gene (reference sequence). V shed 4 bases, J shed 0 bases, and the junction held 7 bases outside the gene matches. The CDR3 runs to 17 residues. CDR3 sequence (DNA): TGTGCCAGCAGCGCTGGGACTAGCGGTCTTAGCACAGATACGCAGTATTTT. Its translation is CASSAGTSGLSTDTQYF.